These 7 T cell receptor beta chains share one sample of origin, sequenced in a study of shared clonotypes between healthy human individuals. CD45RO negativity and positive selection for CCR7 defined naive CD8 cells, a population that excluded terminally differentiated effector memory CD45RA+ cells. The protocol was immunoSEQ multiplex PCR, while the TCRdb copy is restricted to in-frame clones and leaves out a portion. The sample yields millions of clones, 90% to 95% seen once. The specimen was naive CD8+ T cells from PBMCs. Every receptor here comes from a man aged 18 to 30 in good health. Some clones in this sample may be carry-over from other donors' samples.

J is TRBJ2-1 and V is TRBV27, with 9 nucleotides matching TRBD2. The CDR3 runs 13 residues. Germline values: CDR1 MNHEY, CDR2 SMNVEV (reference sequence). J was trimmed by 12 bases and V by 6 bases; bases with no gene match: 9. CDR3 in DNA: TGTGCCAGCAGAAACCTAGCGGGGTTGGGGCAGTTCTTC. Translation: CASRNLAGLGQFF.

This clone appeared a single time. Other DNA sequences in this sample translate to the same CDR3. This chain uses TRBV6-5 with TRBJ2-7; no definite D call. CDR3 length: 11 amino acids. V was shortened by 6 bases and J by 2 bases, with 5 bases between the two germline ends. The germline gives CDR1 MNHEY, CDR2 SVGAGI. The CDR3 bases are TGTGCCAGCAGGCTGACCTACGAGCAGTACTTC. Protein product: CASRLTYEQYF.

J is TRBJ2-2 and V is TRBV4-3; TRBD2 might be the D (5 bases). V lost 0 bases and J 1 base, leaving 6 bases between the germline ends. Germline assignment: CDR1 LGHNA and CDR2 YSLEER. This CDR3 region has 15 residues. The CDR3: CASSQERGNTGELFF. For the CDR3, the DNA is TGCGCCAGCAGCCAAGAACGGGGGAACACCGGGGAGCTGTTTTTT.

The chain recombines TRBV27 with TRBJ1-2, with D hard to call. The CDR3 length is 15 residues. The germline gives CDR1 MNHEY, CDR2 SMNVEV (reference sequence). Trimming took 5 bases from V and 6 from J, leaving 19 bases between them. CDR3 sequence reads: CASSTTGWMQNGYTF. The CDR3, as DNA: TGTGCCAGCAGTACCACCGGTTGGATGCAGAATGGCTACACCTTC.

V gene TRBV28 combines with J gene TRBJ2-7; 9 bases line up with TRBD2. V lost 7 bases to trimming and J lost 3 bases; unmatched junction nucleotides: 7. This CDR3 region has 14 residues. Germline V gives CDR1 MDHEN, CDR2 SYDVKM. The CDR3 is CASTREGRNYEQYF. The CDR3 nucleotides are TGTGCCAGCACGCGGGAGGGGCGAAACTACGAGCAGTACTTC.

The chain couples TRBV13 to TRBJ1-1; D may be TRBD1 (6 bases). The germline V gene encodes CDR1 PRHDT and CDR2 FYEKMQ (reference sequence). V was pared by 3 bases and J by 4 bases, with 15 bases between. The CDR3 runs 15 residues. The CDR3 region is CASSLQGTRATEAFF. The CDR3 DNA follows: TGTGCCAGCAGCTTGCAGGGGACTCGAGCCACTGAAGCTTTCTTT.

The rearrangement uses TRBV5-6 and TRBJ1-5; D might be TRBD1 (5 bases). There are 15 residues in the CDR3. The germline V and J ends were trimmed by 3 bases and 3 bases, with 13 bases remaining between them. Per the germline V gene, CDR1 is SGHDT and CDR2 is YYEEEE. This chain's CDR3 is CASSSAGGYNQPQHF. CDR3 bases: TGTGCCAGCAGCTCGGCGGGGGGTTACAATCAGCCCCAGCATTTT.